Shown below are 13 T cell receptor beta chains from a single sample sequenced in a study of CD4 T cells in relation to SARS-CoV-2 and coronaviruses. The antigens of these receptors remain unknown. Clones were read by immunoSEQ multiplex PCR, and TCRdb kept only the in-frame ones, dropping some. The data contain tens of thousands of clones, more than 65% of them singletons. Material: memory CD4+ T cells from PBMCs, cultured in vitro. The source of these receptors is an adult with COVID-19.

The chain has TRBV19 and TRBJ2-4; possibly TRBD2 for D (6 bases). There are 15 residues in the CDR3. Trimming took off 3 bases at V and 6 bases at J, with 15 bases between the two ends. The germline V gene encodes CDR1 LNHDA and CDR2 SQIVND (reference sequence). The DNA for the CDR3 is TGTGCCAGTAGTATGGGAGGTACCGCTCTAAACATTCAGTACTTC. Amino acids: CASSMGGTALNIQYF. Together with reference TRBV19 and TRBJ2-4, the CDR3 gives the full variable domain: DGGITQSPKYLFRKEGQNVTLSCEQNLNHDAMYWYRQDPGQGLRLIYYSQIVNDFQKGDIAEGYSVSREKKESFPLTVTSAQKNPTAFYLCASSMGGTALNIQYFGAGTRLSVL.

J is TRBJ1-4 and V is TRBV15; 9 bases fit TRBD1. Germline V gene sequence: CDR1 LNHNV, CDR2 YYDKDF (reference sequence). The CDR3 extends over 18 amino acids. V gave up 5 bases and J gave up 4 bases; unmatched junction bases: 14. CDR3 residues: CATSHGPPGTGLNEKLFF. The CDR3 bases are TGTGCCACCAGCCACGGGCCCCCAGGGACAGGGCTTAATGAAAAACTGTTTTTT.

There are a few counts of this clone. This chain connects TRBV28 to TRBJ2-7, with 7 bases identical to TRBD2. This CDR3 has 15 amino acids. CDR1 is MDHEN, CDR2 SYDVKM, per germline. The V and J ends lost 4 bases and 0 bases, in that order; junction bases with no gene match: 6. CDR3 nucleotides: TGTGCCAGCAGTTACGGCGGGAGTTCCTCCTACGAGCAGTACTTC. Encoded protein: CASSYGGSSSYEQYF.

The rearrangement links TRBV19 to TRBJ1-2, with 8 bases lining up with TRBD1. Germline V gives CDR1 LNHDA, CDR2 SQIVND (reference sequence). The CDR3 contains 15 residues. The trim removed 6 bases at V and 4 bases at J, leaving 10 bases unmatched. CDR3 coding DNA: TGTGCCAGTAGGATGAGACAGGGGATAGCCTATGGCTACACCTTC. Residues: CASRMRQGIAYGYTF. Full variable domain (missing parts from reference TRBV19 and TRBJ1-2): DGGITQSPKYLFRKEGQNVTLSCEQNLNHDAMYWYRQDPGQGLRLIYYSQIVNDFQKGDIAEGYSVSREKKESFPLTVTSAQKNPTAFYLCASRMRQGIAYGYTFGSGTRLTVV.

This rearrangement joins TRBV28 to TRBJ1-5; tentatively, D is TRBD1 (6 bases). The V end lost 4 bases, the J end lost 1 base, and 11 bases lay between the germline ends. The CDR3 is made up of 15 amino acids. Per germline, CDR1 MDHEN and CDR2 SYDVKM. DNA for the CDR3: TGTGCCAGCAGTTCGGGGGGGGGCAGCAATCAGCCCCAGCATTTT. Residues: CASSSGGGSNQPQHF. Variable domain in full (rest from reference TRBV28 and TRBJ1-5): DVKVTQSSRYLVKRTGEKVFLECVQDMDHENMFWYRQDPGLGLRLIYFSYDVKMKEKGDIPEGYSVSREKKERFSLILESASTNQTSMYLCASSSGGGSNQPQHFGDGTRLSIL.

The V and J genes are TRBV4-1 and TRBJ1-2; D possibly corresponds to TRBD1 (5 bases). Trimming took off 3 bases at V and 8 bases at J, with 22 bases between the two ends. The CDR3 runs 16 residues. Germline lookup yields CDR1 MGHRA and CDR2 YSYEKL. DNA of the CDR3: TGCGCCAGCAGCCATCCCCCGGGGGACCGCACGAAGGGCTACACCTTC. Residues: CASSHPPGDRTKGYTF.

This clone was counted between two and nine times. CDR3 sequence (DNA): TGTGCCAGCAGCCCCTATCTAGCGGGAGGTCCCCACTCCTACAATGAGCAGTTCTTC. Its protein is CASSPYLAGGPHSYNEQFF. The V call is TRBV3-1 (or the pseudogene TRBV3-2), the J call TRBJ2-1; 11 positions agree with TRBD2. V was pared by 4 bases and J by 0 bases, with 11 bases of the junction left unmatched. The length of the CDR3 is 19 residues. CDR1 is LGHDT, CDR2 YNNKEL, per germline (reference sequence).

This clone was counted between two and nine times. This chain uses TRBV3-1 (or the pseudogene TRBV3-2) with TRBJ1-2, with D perhaps TRBD1 (5 bases). V was trimmed by 1 base and J by 6 bases, leaving 9 bases between them. The germline CDR1 and CDR2 sequences are LGHDT and YNNKEL (reference sequence). The CDR3 is 13 residues long. The CDR3 protein is CASSQAGGNGYTF. Written as DNA, the CDR3 is TGTGCCAGCAGCCAAGCTGGGGGGAATGGCTACACCTTC.

The chain combines TRBV12-3 or TRBV12-4 with TRBJ1-4; no reliable D call. The CDR3 runs 13 residues. V shed 3 bases and J shed 5 bases, with 7 bases lying between them. CDR3 coding DNA: TGTGCCAGCAGTTTTGCCCCGAATGAAAAACTGTTTTTT. Residues: CASSFAPNEKLFF.

The chain couples TRBV6-5 to TRBJ2-3; D gene uncertain. V lost 0 bases, J lost 5 bases, and 9 bases lay in between. The CDR3 runs to 14 residues. In germline, CDR1 is MNHEY, CDR2 SVGAGI. The CDR3 bases are TGTGCCAGCAGTTACTCTCGCTCGGTAGATACGCAGTATTTT. It translates to CASSYSRSVDTQYF.

This clone was observed a single time. The rearrangement uses TRBV4-1 and TRBJ2-7; D is undetermined. This CDR3 is 16 amino acids long. Deletions cut 1 base from V and 5 bases from J, with 18 bases between. Germline lookup yields CDR1 MGHRA and CDR2 YSYEKL. CDR3 loop: CASSQVNMGWADEQYF. DNA for the CDR3: TGCGCCAGCAGCCAAGTGAATATGGGGTGGGCGGACGAGCAGTACTTC.

CDR3 bases: TGTGCCAGCAGTTTACCCTACAGGGGGTGGGATGAAAAACTGTTTTTT. Translating it yields CASSLPYRGWDEKLFF. V gene TRBV27 combines with J gene TRBJ1-4, with 8 positions matching TRBD1. The CDR3 contains 16 residues. V lost 2 bases to trimming and J lost 6 bases; unmatched junction nucleotides: 8. Germline values: CDR1 MNHEY, CDR2 SMNVEV (reference sequence). Together with reference TRBV27 and TRBJ1-4, the CDR3 gives the full variable domain: EAQVTQNPRYLITVTGKKLTVTCSQNMNHEYMSWYRQDPGLGLRQIYYSMNVEVTDKGDVPEGYKVSRKEKRNFPLILESPSPNQTSLYFCASSLPYRGWDEKLFFGSGTQLSVL.

The chain links TRBV6-6 to TRBJ2-3; D may correspond to TRBD1 or TRBD2 (5 bases each). V was trimmed by 6 bases and J by 0 bases, leaving 7 bases between them. This CDR3 contains 13 residues. Germline CDR1 reads MNHNY; CDR2 reads SVGAGI (reference sequence). CDR3 sequence (DNA): TGTGCCAGCAGAAGGGACAGCACAGATACGCAGTATTTT. As protein: CASRRDSTDTQYF.